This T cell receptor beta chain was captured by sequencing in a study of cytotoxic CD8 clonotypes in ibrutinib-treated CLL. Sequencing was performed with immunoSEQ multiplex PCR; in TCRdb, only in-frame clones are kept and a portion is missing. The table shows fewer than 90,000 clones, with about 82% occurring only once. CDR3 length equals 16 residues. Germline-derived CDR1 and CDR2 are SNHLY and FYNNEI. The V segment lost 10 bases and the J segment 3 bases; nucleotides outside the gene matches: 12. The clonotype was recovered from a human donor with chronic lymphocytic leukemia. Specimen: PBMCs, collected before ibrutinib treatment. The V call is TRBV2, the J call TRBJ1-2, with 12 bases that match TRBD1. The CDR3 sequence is CATGQPGTGGDYGYTF. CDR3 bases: TGTGCCACAGGCCAACCCGGGACAGGGGGCGACTATGGCTACACCTTC.